The 9 T cell receptor beta chains in this list originate from one sample, sequenced in a study of T cell responses to AZD1222 COVID-19 vaccine. Only in-frame clones appear in the TCRdb table, and some are missing; sequencing was by immunoSEQ multiplex PCR. The sample lists roughly 110,000 clones, about 90% seen once, with 7.5% to 9.5% in the top ten. The sequenced sample was peripheral blood, obtained 28 days after the second AZD1222 dose. The receptors were sampled from an adult who received the AZD1222 COVID-19 vaccine.

This chain uses TRBV6-1 with TRBJ2-2; TRBD1 might be the D (5 bases). CDR3 length equals 17 residues. Germline values: CDR1 MNHNS, CDR2 SASEGT. With 0 bases removed from V and 5 bases from J, the gap between germline ends came to 16 bases. The CDR3 coding sequence is TGTGCCAGCAGTGAAGCGCTTCTCGGTAGGGGAACCGGGGAGCTGTTTTTT. It specifies CASSEALLGRGTGELFF.

This chain uses TRBV6-5 with TRBJ2-3, with no clear D. The CDR3 contains 11 residues. Germline V gene data show CDR1 as MNHEY and CDR2 as SVGAGI. The ends were cut back, 7 bases at V and 6 bases at J, with 8 bases in the middle. CDR3 region: CASKNWDTQYF. The CDR3 DNA is TGTGCCAGCAAAAACTGGGATACGCAGTATTTT.

The gene calls are TRBV4-1 and TRBJ1-5; 7 bases map to TRBD1. This CDR3 contains 16 residues. The J segment lost 0 bases and the V segment lost 1 base, leaving 3 bases of the junction unmatched. From germline, CDR1 is MGHRA and CDR2 YSYEKL. For the CDR3, the DNA is TGCGCCAGCAGCCAAGGACAGGGTAGTAGCAATCAGCCCCAGCATTTT. Its translation: CASSQGQGSSNQPQHF.

The sample holds one count of this clone. The J gene is TRBJ1-2, the V gene TRBV20-1, with 8 bases fitting TRBD1. This CDR3 region has 13 residues. The junction had 8 bases not matched to a gene; V was cut back by 3 bases and J by 8 bases. Per germline, CDR1 DFQATT and CDR2 SNEGSKA (reference sequence). The CDR3 loop is CSASHRDRKGYTF. DNA for the CDR3: TGCAGTGCTAGTCACCGGGACAGGAAGGGCTACACCTTC.

The CDR3 reads CASSSPRQGHNQPQHF. CDR3 nucleotides: TGTGCCAGTAGCTCACCCCGACAGGGGCACAATCAGCCCCAGCATTTT. J is TRBJ1-5 and V is TRBV19, with 8 bases lining up with TRBD1. The germline V gene has CDR1 LNHDA and CDR2 SQIVND (reference sequence). V gave up 6 bases and J gave up 3 bases; unmatched junction bases: 10. The CDR3 is 16 residues long.

This chain uses TRBV19 with TRBJ1-5; 8 bases fit TRBD1. Germline loops: CDR1 LNHDA, CDR2 SQIVND (reference sequence). This CDR3 has 15 amino acids. The junction had 7 bases not matched to a gene; V was cut back by 3 bases and J by 6 bases. The CDR3 nucleotides read TGTGCCAGTAGTATGAAGACAGGGGTGAGTCAGCCCCAGCATTTT. It is translated as CASSMKTGVSQPQHF.

The chain joins TRBV6-5 to TRBJ1-3; D not certain. This CDR3 region has 15 residues. The germline V and J ends were trimmed by 6 bases and 4 bases, with 16 bases remaining between them. Germline values: CDR1 MNHEY, CDR2 SVGAGI. CDR3 nucleotides: TGTGCCAGCAGCCACCCCCCTCCGGCAGGAAACACCATATATTTT. Its protein product is CASSHPPPAGNTIYF.

This sequence joins TRBV7-9 and TRBJ2-7; D not resolved. Trimming took 5 bases from V and 6 from J, leaving 11 bases between them. The V gene's germline CDR1 is SEHNR and CDR2 FQNEAQ (reference sequence). The CDR3 contains 12 residues. The CDR3 region has the DNA TGTGCCAGCAGCCCAAACGTTGGCGAGCAGTACTTC. It yields the protein CASSPNVGEQYF.

V is TRBV4-2 and J is TRBJ2-2; D unresolved. This CDR3 region has 12 residues. Germline assignment: CDR1 LGHNA and CDR2 YNFKEQ. V lost 1 base, J lost 10 bases, and 7 bases lay in between. The chain's CDR3 is CASSQGFEELFF. CDR3 bases: TGTGCCAGCAGCCAAGGTTTCGAGGAGCTGTTTTTT.